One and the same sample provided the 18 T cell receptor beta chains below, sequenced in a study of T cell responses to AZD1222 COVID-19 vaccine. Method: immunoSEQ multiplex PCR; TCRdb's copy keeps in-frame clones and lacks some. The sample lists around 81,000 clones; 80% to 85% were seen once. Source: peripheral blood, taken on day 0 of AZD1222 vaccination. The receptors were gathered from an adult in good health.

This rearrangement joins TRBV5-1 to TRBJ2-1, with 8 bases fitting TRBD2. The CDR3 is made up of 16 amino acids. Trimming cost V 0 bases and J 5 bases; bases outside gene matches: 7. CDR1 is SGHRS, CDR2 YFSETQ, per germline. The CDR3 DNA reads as TGCGCCAGCAGCTTGGCGAGCGGGAGACGGGACAATGAGCAGTTCTTC. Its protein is CASSLASGRRDNEQFF.

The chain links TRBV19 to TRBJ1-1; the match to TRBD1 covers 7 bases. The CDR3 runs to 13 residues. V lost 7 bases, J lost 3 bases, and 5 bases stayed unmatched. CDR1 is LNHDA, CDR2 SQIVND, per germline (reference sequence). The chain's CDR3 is CASTNTGDTEAFF. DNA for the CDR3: TGTGCCAGTACCAACACAGGGGACACTGAAGCTTTCTTT.

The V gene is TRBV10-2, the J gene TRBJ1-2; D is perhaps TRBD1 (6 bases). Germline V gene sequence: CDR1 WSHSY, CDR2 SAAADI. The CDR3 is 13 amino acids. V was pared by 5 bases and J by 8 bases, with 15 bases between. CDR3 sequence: CASSWSGAEGYTF. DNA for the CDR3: TGCGCCAGCAGTTGGTCGGGGGCGGAGGGCTACACCTTC.

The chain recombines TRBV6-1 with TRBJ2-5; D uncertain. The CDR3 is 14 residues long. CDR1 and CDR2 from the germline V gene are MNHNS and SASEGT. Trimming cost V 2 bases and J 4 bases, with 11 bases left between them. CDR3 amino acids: CASSEFRWGETQYF. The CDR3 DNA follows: TGTGCCAGCAGTGAATTTCGCTGGGGAGAGACCCAGTACTTC.

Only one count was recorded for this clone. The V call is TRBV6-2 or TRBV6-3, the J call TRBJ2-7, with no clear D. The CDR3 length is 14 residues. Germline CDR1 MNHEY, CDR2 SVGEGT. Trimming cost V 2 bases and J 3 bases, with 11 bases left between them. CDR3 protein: CASSYGYVGYEQYF. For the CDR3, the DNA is TGTGCCAGCAGTTACGGGTATGTCGGCTACGAGCAGTACTTC.

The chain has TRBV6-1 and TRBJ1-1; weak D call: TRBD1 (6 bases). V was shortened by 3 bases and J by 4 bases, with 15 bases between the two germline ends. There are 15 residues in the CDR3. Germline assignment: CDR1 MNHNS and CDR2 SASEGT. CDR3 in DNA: TGTGCCAGCAGTGATCGGCAGGGGCTTTCCACTGAAGCTTTCTTT. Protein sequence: CASSDRQGLSTEAFF.

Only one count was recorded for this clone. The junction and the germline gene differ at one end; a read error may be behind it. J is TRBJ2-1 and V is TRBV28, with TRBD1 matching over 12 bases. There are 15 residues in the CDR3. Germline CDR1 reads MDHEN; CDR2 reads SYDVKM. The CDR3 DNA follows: TGTGCCGGCAGTTTAAGCGGGACAGGGGGCTATGAGCAGTTCTTC. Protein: CAGSLSGTGGYEQFF.

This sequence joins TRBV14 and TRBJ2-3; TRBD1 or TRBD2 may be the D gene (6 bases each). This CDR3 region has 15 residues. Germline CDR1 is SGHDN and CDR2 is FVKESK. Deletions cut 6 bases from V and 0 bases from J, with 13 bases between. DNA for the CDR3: TGTGCCAGCAGTCAACAGGGACTTAGCACAGATACGCAGTATTTT. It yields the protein CASSQQGLSTDTQYF.

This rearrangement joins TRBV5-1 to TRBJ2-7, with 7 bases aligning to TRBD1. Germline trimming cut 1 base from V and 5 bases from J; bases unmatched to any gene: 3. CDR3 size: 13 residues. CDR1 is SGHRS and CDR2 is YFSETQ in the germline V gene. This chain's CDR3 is CASSLPGGDEQYF. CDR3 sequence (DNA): TGCGCCAGCAGCTTGCCAGGGGGAGACGAGCAGTACTTC.

This CDR3 is CASSPGTSGVLQYF. The CDR3 DNA is TGTGCCAGCAGCCCCGGGACTAGCGGGGTACTCCAGTATTTT. V usage is TRBV11-2 and J usage is TRBJ2-3, with 13 bases identical to TRBD2. CDR3 length: 14 residues. Germline CDR1 is SGHAT and CDR2 is FQNNGV. Trimming took 5 bases from V and 12 from J; bases not matched to a gene: 8.

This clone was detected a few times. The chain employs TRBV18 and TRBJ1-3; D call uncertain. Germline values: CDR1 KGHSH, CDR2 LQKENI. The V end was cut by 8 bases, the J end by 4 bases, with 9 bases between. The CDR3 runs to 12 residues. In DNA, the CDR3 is TGTGCCAGCCAAGTTATGGGAAACACCATATATTTT. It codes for CASQVMGNTIYF.

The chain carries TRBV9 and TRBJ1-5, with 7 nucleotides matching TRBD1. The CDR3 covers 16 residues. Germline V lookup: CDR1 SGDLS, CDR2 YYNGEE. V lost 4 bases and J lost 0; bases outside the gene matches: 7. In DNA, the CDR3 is TGTGCCAGCAGCACCGGACAGGACGCTAGCAATCAGCCCCAGCATTTT. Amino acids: CASSTGQDASNQPQHF.

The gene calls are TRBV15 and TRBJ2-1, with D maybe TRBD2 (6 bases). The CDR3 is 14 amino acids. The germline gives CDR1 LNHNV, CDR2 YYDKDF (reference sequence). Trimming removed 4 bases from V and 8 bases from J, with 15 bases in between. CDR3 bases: TGTGCCACCAGCACTGGGGTAGCGGACCATGAGCAGTTCTTC. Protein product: CATSTGVADHEQFF.

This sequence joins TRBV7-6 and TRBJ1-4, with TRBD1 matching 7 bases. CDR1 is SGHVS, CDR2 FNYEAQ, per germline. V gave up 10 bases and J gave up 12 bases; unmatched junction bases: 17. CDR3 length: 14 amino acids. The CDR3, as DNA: TGTGCCACCAGGAGGGGGACAGAGGGTGGGGAACTGTTTTTT. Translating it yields CATRRGTEGGELFF.

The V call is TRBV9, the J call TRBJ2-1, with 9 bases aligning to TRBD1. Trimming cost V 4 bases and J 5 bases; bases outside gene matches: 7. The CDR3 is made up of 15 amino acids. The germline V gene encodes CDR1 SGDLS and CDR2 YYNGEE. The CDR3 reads CASSPHGTGNNEQFF. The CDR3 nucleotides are TGTGCCAGCAGCCCCCACGGGACAGGGAACAATGAGCAGTTCTTC.

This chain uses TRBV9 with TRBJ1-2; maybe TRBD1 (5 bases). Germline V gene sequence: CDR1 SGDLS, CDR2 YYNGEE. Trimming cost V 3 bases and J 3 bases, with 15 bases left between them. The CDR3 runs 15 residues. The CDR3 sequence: CASSASLQDYYGYTF. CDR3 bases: TGTGCCAGCAGCGCATCACTACAGGACTACTATGGCTACACCTTC.

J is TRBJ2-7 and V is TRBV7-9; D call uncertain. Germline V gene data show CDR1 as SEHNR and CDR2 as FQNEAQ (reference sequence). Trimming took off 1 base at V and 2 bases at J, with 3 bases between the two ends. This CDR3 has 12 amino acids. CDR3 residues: CASSLDTYEQYF. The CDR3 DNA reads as TGTGCCAGCAGCTTAGACACCTACGAGCAGTACTTC.

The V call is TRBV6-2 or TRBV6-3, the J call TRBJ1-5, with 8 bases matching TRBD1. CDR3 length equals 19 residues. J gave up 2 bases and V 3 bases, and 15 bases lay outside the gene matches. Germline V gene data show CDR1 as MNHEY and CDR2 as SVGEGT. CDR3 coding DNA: TGTGCCAGCAGTTATGAGGCAGGGGGCGCAGAGGCGGGCAATCAGCCCCAGCATTTT. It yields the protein CASSYEAGGAEAGNQPQHF.